Below, one T cell receptor beta chain is given with its context. Which antigen it targets is not known. Base qualities are not at hand, and no much larger clone is one base apart. CDR1 and CDR2 are drawn from the germline V gene (reference sequence): WNHNN, SYGVQD. V sheds 3 bases and J sheds 15 bases, leaving 12 bases between their ends. From cysteine to phenylalanine, the CDR3 is 11 amino acids long. This entry keeps only the CDR3 DNA: 33 bases, framed from base 1. The immunoSEQ Assay was used to sequence TCR beta CDR3 regions from DNA. The study's own analysis went as follows. To compute T cell density, TCR beta template counts were normalized to usable DNA, which was estimated by amplifying housekeeping genes. Using the preseqR package, richness was estimated by extrapolating to 120,000 templates for tissue samples and 400,000 templates for PBMC samples. Clonality was taken to be one minus Pielou's evenness. Tissue-enriched TCRs were identified through differential abundance testing performed on productive amino-acid clonotypes, with a minimum total count of 5 and an alpha of 0.1. The Jaccard Index and the Morisita Overlap Index were used to quantify repertoire overlap between compartments. GLIPH grouped TCR beta CDR3s together with public tetramer-defined viral CDR3s, and a viral motif had to include at least three viral sequences and also show V-gene enrichment. In its TCRdb copy, this immuneACCESS table keeps in-frame sequences only and misses some clones. Where compared with another copy, unresolved V genes explain less than half of these, and the others have no known cause. The V and J calls and clone size come from that table; D and trimming were worked out from the DNA. Across this sample there are about 52,000 clones, with about 87% seen only once. The top ten constitute about a sixth of the sample.

The data were taken from a study of T cells in localized non-small cell lung cancer (dated by TCRdb to the early 2020s). For context, the study as a whole: T cell repertoires of 236 early-stage NSCLC patients were analyzed, with tumors being compared against uninvolved tumor-adjacent lungs. The cohort comprised roughly 240 treatment-naïve NSCLC patients with resected, localized lung tumors. NSCLC patients had a mean age of around 61 years, and around 130 were male and 85 to 110 female.

At diagnosis, peripheral blood, uninvolved tumor-adjacent lung and tumor were collected and were preserved as a mix of fresh-frozen and FFPE material. For TCR repertoire profiling, the blood samples were analyzed as peripheral blood mononuclear cells. Results and caveats for the whole study, not just this receptor: A median of about 50 of the top 100 tumor clones turned up in the paired uninvolved adjacent lung, and 25 to 30 of those clones also ranked among the top 100 of that same adjacent lung. Because multi-region sequencing of the tumors was not done, intratumor heterogeneity could not be ruled out. Higher blood T cell density associated with longer overall survival, while higher adjacent-lung clonality associated with shorter survival. Uninvolved tumor-adjacent lung showed the highest T cell clonality, higher than tumor, which suggests more focused antigenic responses in the uninvolved tumor-adjacent lung. Because the study design was exploratory, TCR variables were selected using unadjusted p-values without false-discovery rate correction.

The sequences come from PBMCs, collected before any cancer treatment. The chain is made from TRBV10-1 and TRBJ2-1; a tentative D match to TRBD2 spans 6 bases. This TCR came from a female donor with stage II lung adenocarcinoma. CDR3 loop: CASSDAGQLFF. The DNA sequence is given as TGCGCCAGCAGTGATGCGGGGCAGCTGTTCTTC.